A single T cell receptor beta chain is shown here with its context. What it recognizes is unknown. The data were taken from a study of cytomegalovirus exposure and HLA in healthy donors. Trimming cost V 6 bases and J 5 bases, with 9 bases left between them. This CDR3 comprises 11 residues. Germline V gene data show CDR1 as SGHTS and CDR2 as YDEGEE. Study-wide points: In vitro assays verified that a few CMV-associated chains recognized CMV antigens specifically. Later analysis showed most CMV-associated TCR beta chains appearing HLA-restricted.

This PCR relied on a set of 60 Vbeta primers and 13 Jbeta primers. Assay used: immunoSEQ multiplex PCR; TCRdb lists only in-frame clones, some missing. The sample includes about 140,000 clones, more than 70% of them seen just once. This receptor was identified in a man in his forties or fifties in good health and CMV-seronegative. Sequenced material: PBMCs. The chain joins TRBV5-8 to TRBJ2-7; D unresolved. This CDR3 reads CASTEFHEQYF. Here the CDR3 DNA reads TGTGCCAGCACAGAATTCCACGAGCAGTACTTC.